This TCR beta chain was captured in a study of CD8 T cells in ankylosing spondylitis. By quantitative 5'-RACE with molecular barcodes, the TCR beta libraries were made. From the 5' RACE reads, TCRdb called clonotypes with MiXCR, one entry per CDR3 protein. Seen here are some 840,000 distinct CDR3 sequences, around 11% observed once, and the top ten hold approximately 0.46%. This clonotype was picked up a small number of times. Its specificity is not known. Germline V gives CDR1 KGHSH, CDR2 LQKENI. Trimming removed 1 base at V and 0 bases at J, with 11 bases between. The CDR3 is 16 residues long. Findings of the study overall: Prior literature has documented some motif variants in synovial fluid and blood from reactive arthritis. For ankylosing spondylitis blood, a TCR beta motif of under ten highly homologous variants appeared characteristic. Disease-linked clones bore a CD8+ phenotype and were relatively rare in peripheral blood. As reported, disease-linked clones showed significant enrichment in matched ankylosing spondylitis synovial fluid.

What was sequenced was blood, either unsorted or a sorted T cell fraction (not recorded which). The chain couples TRBV18 to TRBJ2-3; tentatively, D is TRBD1 (5 bases). The receptor was derived from a male donor with ankylosing spondylitis. The CDR3 region has the DNA TGTGCCAGCTCACCACGGAAACAGGATAGCACAGATACGCAGTATTTT. It encodes CASSPRKQDSTDTQYF. Looking up the rest from reference TRBV18 and TRBJ2-3 gives the full variable domain: NAGVMQNPRHLVRRRGQEARLRCSPMKGHSHVYWYRQLPEEGLKFMVYLQKENIIDESGMPKERFSAEFPKEGPSILRIQQVVRGDSAAYFCASSPRKQDSTDTQYFGPGTRLTVL.